These 27 T cell receptor beta chains share one sample of origin, sequenced in a study of identical twins. MiXCR was run by TCRdb on the 5' RACE reads, yielding one entry per CDR3 protein. The sample gives around 650,000 distinct CDR3 sequences, about 7.1% of which show up once; 1.6% is in the top ten. This sample was also put to use in a study of yellow fever vaccine responses in identical twins.

Sequences were obtained from PBMCs. Receptors originate from a woman aged 18-29 years in good health.

This clonotype was counted only a few times. DNA of the CDR3: TGTGCCAGCAGCTTCGAGGTGGGCGGGAGGGACACCGGGGAGCTGTTTTTT. As protein: CASSFEVGGRDTGELFF. The chain couples TRBV11-2 to TRBJ2-2; 9 bases match TRBD2. This CDR3 comprises 17 residues. The germline V gene encodes CDR1 SGHAT and CDR2 FQNNGV. Unmatched junction bases numbered 8, after V lost 3 bases and J lost 3 bases.

This clonotype was detected ten times or more. The CDR3 loop reads CSAIPVAKNIQYF. CDR3 sequence (DNA): TGCAGTGCTATACCGGTAGCCAAAAACATTCAGTACTTC. This chain links TRBV20-1 with TRBJ2-4; D unclear. This CDR3 spans 13 amino acids. CDR1 DFQATT and CDR2 SNEGSKA come from the germline V gene (reference sequence). The V end was cut by 4 bases, the J end by 0 bases, with 7 bases between.

In its sample, this clonotype was seen many times. The chain employs TRBV4-1 and TRBJ2-1; TRBD1 matches at 10 bases. CDR1 is MGHRA, CDR2 YSYEKL, per germline. The CDR3 spans 20 residues. V was pared by 3 bases and J by 5 bases, with 19 bases of the junction left unmatched. This chain's CDR3 is CASSHHTSLRDRGTNNEQFF. CDR3 DNA sequence: TGCGCCAGCAGCCACCACACTTCCCTACGGGACAGGGGAACAAACAATGAGCAGTTCTTC.

This sequence joins TRBV6-5 and TRBJ2-5; D is ambiguous. Between the trimmed V and J ends, which lost 10 bases and 5 bases, there was a span of 14 bases. Germline CDR1 and CDR2: MNHEY and SVGAGI. This CDR3 has 12 amino acids. For the CDR3, the DNA is TGTGCCACCGCAGGCAGCGCGGAGACCCAGTACTTC. Translation gives CATAGSAETQYF.

The chain combines TRBV7-8 with TRBJ2-2; TRBD2 is a possible D gene (6 bases). The germline V gene has CDR1 SGHVS and CDR2 FQNEAQ. V lost 4 bases to trimming and J lost 7 bases, with 16 bases between them. CDR3 length: 15 amino acids. CDR3 sequence reads: CASSWGDSHVGELFF. The DNA of the CDR3 is TGTGCCAGCAGCTGGGGGGACTCCCACGTCGGGGAGCTGTTTTTT.

This clonotype was recorded many times. V is TRBV24-1 and J is TRBJ2-1, with 8 bases fitting TRBD1. This CDR3 spans 17 amino acids. The V gene end was trimmed by 3 bases and the J gene end by 6 bases; junction bases not matched to a gene: 12. Germline V CDR1 and CDR2: KGHDR, SFDVKD. This chain's CDR3 is CATSDGPRTGSSNEQFF. The CDR3 DNA follows: TGTGCCACCAGTGATGGGCCCCGGACAGGGAGTTCCAATGAGCAGTTCTTC.

This clonotype was found many times. The CDR3 region has the DNA TGTGCCACCAGCAGCAGGGACAGTGAAAAACTGTTTTTT. Translation gives CATSSRDSEKLFF. The chain has TRBV15 and TRBJ1-4; TRBD1 aligns across 7 bases. The germline V gene encodes CDR1 LNHNV and CDR2 YYDKDF (reference sequence). There are 13 residues in the CDR3. J lost 7 bases, V lost 3 bases, and 2 bases had no gene match.

The chain joins TRBV5-5 to TRBJ2-2, with 7 bases fitting TRBD1. There are 16 residues in the CDR3. CDR1 is SGHKS, CDR2 YYEKEE, per germline (reference sequence). V gave up 5 bases and J gave up 4 bases; unmatched junction bases: 11. CDR3 protein: CASSKTGTDLTGELFF. CDR3 bases: TGTGCCAGCAGTAAGACCGGGACAGACCTCACCGGGGAGCTGTTTTTT.

This clonotype was seen a handful of times. The CDR3 DNA is TGTGCCAGCAGCCAGAGGGGTTTCCCGTCGTCCTACGAGCAGTACGTC. Amino acid sequence: CASSQRGFPSSYEQYV. J is TRBJ2-7 and V is TRBV21-1; TRBD1, as called in the table, went unchecked against the DNA. TRBV21-1 is a pseudogene segment. The CDR3 covers 16 residues.

This clonotype showed up many times. The chain recombines TRBV5-1 with TRBJ1-1, with 9 nucleotides matching TRBD1. CDR3 length: 14 residues. Trimming took 4 bases from V and 2 from J; bases not matched to a gene: 3. The germline V gene has CDR1 SGHRS and CDR2 YFSETQ. The CDR3 nucleotides read TGCGCCAGCAGCATGACAGGGGGAAACACTGAAGCTTTCTTT. Encoded protein: CASSMTGGNTEAFF. Complete variable domain (other parts from reference TRBV5-1 and TRBJ1-1): KAGVTQTPRYLIKTRGQQVTLSCSPISGHRSVSWYQQTPGQGLQFLFEYFSETQRNKGNFPGRFSGRQFSNSRSEMNVSTLELGDSALYLCASSMTGGNTEAFFGQGTRLTVV.

In its sample, this clonotype was seen many times. The CDR3 region is CASSLGTGSHEQFF. The CDR3 DNA reads TGCGCCAGCAGCTTGGGGACAGGTAGCCATGAGCAGTTCTTC. The chain carries TRBV5-1 and TRBJ2-1, with 7 bases that match TRBD1. With 0 bases clipped from V and 8 bases from J, the junction kept 5 bases outside the gene matches. CDR1 is SGHRS and CDR2 is YFSETQ in the germline V gene. CDR3 length: 14 amino acids. Complete variable domain (other parts from reference TRBV5-1 and TRBJ2-1): KAGVTQTPRYLIKTRGQQVTLSCSPISGHRSVSWYQQTPGQGLQFLFEYFSETQRNKGNFPGRFSGRQFSNSRSEMNVSTLELGDSALYLCASSLGTGSHEQFFGPGTRLTVL.

This clonotype was recorded at least ten times. This chain connects TRBV7-8 to TRBJ1-6, with TRBD1 matching 7 bases. Germline-derived CDR1 and CDR2 are SGHVS and FQNEAQ. The CDR3 length is 15 residues. The V and J ends lost 4 bases and 6 bases, in that order; junction bases with no gene match: 6. The CDR3 nucleotides are TGTGCCAGCAGCTCGGGGGGACAGAGTAATTCACCCCTCCACTTT. Amino acids: CASSSGGQSNSPLHF. The full variable domain, in which reference TRBV7-8 and TRBJ1-6 provide the parts outside the CDR3, is GAGVSQSPRYKVAKRGQDVALRCDPISGHVSLFWYQQALGQGPEFLTYFQNEAQLDKSGLPSDRFFAERPEGSVSTLKIQRTQQEDSAVYLCASSSGGQSNSPLHFGNGTRLTVT.

This clonotype was picked up many times. The rearrangement joins TRBV24-1 to TRBJ1-5; TRBD1 might be the D (5 bases). Trimming left V 0 bases short and J 7 bases short, with 6 bases between. The CDR3 loop spans 13 amino acids. CDR1 KGHDR and CDR2 SFDVKD come from the germline V gene. The CDR3 nucleotides are TGTGCCACCAGTGATTTGGAGGGGCAGCCCCAGCATTTT. It encodes CATSDLEGQPQHF.

The V and J genes are TRBV10-3 and TRBJ2-1, with 7 bases that match TRBD2. The length of the CDR3 is 14 residues. V lost 4 bases to trimming and J lost 7 bases; unmatched junction nucleotides: 7. Germline-derived CDR1 and CDR2 are ENHRY and SYGVKD. The CDR3 nucleotides are TGTGCCATCAGTGGCGCTAGCGGACAAAATGAGCAGTTCTTC. As protein: CAISGASGQNEQFF.

This clonotype has a count of ten or more. V gene TRBV9 combines with J gene TRBJ2-1; 13 bases are shared with TRBD2. The J segment lost 6 bases and the V segment lost 1 base, leaving 7 bases of the junction unmatched. The CDR3 extends over 17 amino acids. Germline V lookup: CDR1 SGDLS, CDR2 YYNGEE. The CDR3 here is CASSVSQRTSGSNEQFF. In DNA, the CDR3 is TGTGCCAGCAGCGTATCCCAACGGACTAGCGGGAGCAATGAGCAGTTCTTC.

There are a few counts of this clonotype. CDR3 nucleotides: TGTGCCAGCAGCCCCCCCATTGGCGGCCGACGGAAAGAGACCCAGTACTTC. It translates to CASSPPIGGRRKETQYF. The chain uses TRBV3-1 and TRBJ2-5; D is uncertain. The V and J ends lost 4 bases and 3 bases respectively, with 21 bases between them. The CDR3 spans 17 residues. Germline CDR1 is LGHDT and CDR2 is YNNKEL (reference sequence).

This clonotype was seen more than once but under ten times. The chain joins TRBV20-1 to TRBJ2-3; a weak D match, TRBD2 (6 bases). The CDR3 consists of 14 residues. V lost 5 bases and J 3 bases, leaving 15 bases between the germline ends. The germline gives CDR1 DFQATT, CDR2 SNEGSKA (reference sequence). Written as DNA, the CDR3 is TGCAGTGCTCGGCGCGGGGTTTTTACAGATACGCAGTATTTT. Its translation: CSARRGVFTDTQYF.

The V gene is TRBV5-1, the J gene TRBJ2-1; tentatively, D is TRBD1 or TRBD2 (6 bases each). Germline loops: CDR1 SGHRS, CDR2 YFSETQ. CDR3 length equals 16 residues. Trimming took 4 bases from V and 2 from J, leaving 16 bases between them. This CDR3 is CASSTEGGSAYNEQFF. The CDR3 coding sequence is TGCGCCAGCAGCACCGAAGGGGGGAGTGCCTACAATGAGCAGTTCTTC.

The genes are TRBV24-1 and TRBJ2-5, with no clear D. V lost 6 bases, J lost 1 base, and 8 bases lay in between. CDR1 and CDR2 (germline): KGHDR, SFDVKD. This CDR3 is built from 13 residues. The CDR3 protein is CATSLAGQETQYF. For the CDR3, the DNA is TGTGCCACCAGTTTGGCAGGCCAAGAGACCCAGTACTTC.

This sequence joins TRBV29-1 and TRBJ1-1, with a weak D call TRBD1 (6 bases). The V gene's germline CDR1 is SQVTM and CDR2 ANQGSEA. There are 14 residues in the CDR3. Trimming shortened V by 6 bases and J by 3 bases, and 17 bases separated the two germline ends. CDR3 sequence (DNA): TGCAGCGTCGCGACAGGCCTTAGGGACACTGAAGCTTTCTTT. This sequence encodes CSVATGLRDTEAFF.

This clonotype was detected only a few times. The CDR3 region is CASSHRGNEQFF. The CDR3 coding sequence is TGTGCCAGCAGTCACAGGGGAAATGAGCAGTTCTTC. The genes are TRBV2 and TRBJ2-1, with 7 bases fitting TRBD1. CDR1 and CDR2 from the germline V gene are SNHLY and FYNNEI. The CDR3 is 12 amino acids. V lost 5 bases and J lost 7; bases outside the gene matches: 2.

This clonotype turned up a few times. The V gene is TRBV4-2, the J gene TRBJ2-1, with 11 bases lining up with TRBD2. The V gene's germline CDR1 is LGHNA and CDR2 YNFKEQ. The CDR3 is made up of 22 amino acids. V was clipped by 4 bases and J by 0 bases; unmatched bases: 20. The CDR3 loop is CASSPKAPSVVAGGRSYNEQFF. The CDR3 bases are TGTGCCAGCAGCCCAAAAGCCCCTAGCGTGGTAGCGGGAGGGCGCTCCTACAATGAGCAGTTCTTC.

This clonotype was seen many times. The CDR3 is CASSLPADSYGYTF. DNA of the CDR3: TGCGCCAGCAGCTTGCCGGCGGATAGTTATGGCTACACCTTC. J is TRBJ1-2 and V is TRBV5-1, with no clear D. Trimming removed 1 base at V and 5 bases at J, with 12 bases between. Germline V gene data show CDR1 as SGHRS and CDR2 as YFSETQ. This CDR3 is built from 14 residues.

V usage is TRBV5-1 and J usage is TRBJ2-1; 9 nucleotides align to TRBD2. The germline V gene encodes CDR1 SGHRS and CDR2 YFSETQ. This CDR3 is 16 amino acids long. After removal of 4 bases from V and 5 bases from J, the junction contained 10 bases not matched to a gene. CDR3 nucleotides: TGCGCCAGCAGCCCCCGCGGGGGGGTCCAAAACAATGAGCAGTTCTTC. It specifies CASSPRGGVQNNEQFF.

This clonotype was seen ten or more times. The chain's CDR3 is CASSVIGSYNEQFF. For the CDR3, the DNA is TGCGCCAGCAGCGTAATAGGCTCCTACAATGAGCAGTTCTTC. The V call is TRBV5-1, the J call TRBJ2-1, with no clear D. The V gene lost 4 bases and the J gene lost 0 bases, with 8 bases spanning the gap. This CDR3 contains 14 residues. Germline assignment: CDR1 SGHRS and CDR2 YFSETQ.

V is TRBV3-1 and J is TRBJ2-3; 9 bases match TRBD1. Losses at the gene ends were 3 bases for V and 3 bases for J; bases not matched to a gene: 4. Germline CDR1 reads LGHDT; CDR2 reads YNNKEL (reference sequence). This CDR3 spans 15 amino acids. In DNA form, the CDR3 reads TGTGCCAGCAGCCACGGGACAGGGACTACAGATACGCAGTATTTT. Protein: CASSHGTGTTDTQYF.

The table lists this clonotype with many counts. V gene TRBV7-9 combines with J gene TRBJ1-1; TRBD1 aligns across 7 bases. Germline CDR1 and CDR2: SEHNR and FQNEAQ (reference sequence). The V gene end was trimmed by 5 bases and the J gene end by 1 base; junction bases not matched to a gene: 7. The CDR3 has 15 amino acids. CDR3 sequence (DNA): TGTGCCAGCAGCCCAAAAGGGACAGCGAACACTGAAGCTTTCTTT. Its protein product is CASSPKGTANTEAFF.